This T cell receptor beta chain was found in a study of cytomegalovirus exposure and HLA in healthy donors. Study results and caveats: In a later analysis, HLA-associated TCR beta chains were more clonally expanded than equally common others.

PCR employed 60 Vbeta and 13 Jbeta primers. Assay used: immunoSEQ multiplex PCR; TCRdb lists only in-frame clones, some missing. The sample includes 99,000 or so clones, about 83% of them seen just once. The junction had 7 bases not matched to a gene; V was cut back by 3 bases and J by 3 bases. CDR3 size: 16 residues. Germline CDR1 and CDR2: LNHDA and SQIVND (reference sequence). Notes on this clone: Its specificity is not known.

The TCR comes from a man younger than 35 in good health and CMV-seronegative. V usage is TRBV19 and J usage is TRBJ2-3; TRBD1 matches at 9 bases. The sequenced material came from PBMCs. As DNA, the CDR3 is TGTGCCAGTAGTATCGGGACAGGGTCTAAGACAGATACGCAGTATTTT. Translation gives CASSIGTGSKTDTQYF.